This entry describes one TCR beta chain. TCRdb's copy holds only in-frame clones and misses some; the assay was immunoSEQ multiplex PCR. The sample lists fewer than 100,000 clones; more than 70% were seen once. The sample comes from a study of control samples from healthy donors and cancer patients. The V segment lost 9 bases and the J segment 1 base; nucleotides outside the gene matches: 10. In germline, CDR1 is SGHNT, CDR2 YYREEE (reference sequence). The CDR3 has 16 residues. The chain joins TRBV5-4 to TRBJ1-4; 9 positions agree with TRBD1. The source is a woman aged 50 to 65 in good health. Sequencing input: blood. CDR3 sequence: CATMDRGSQTNEKLFF. Here the CDR3 DNA reads TGTGCCACCATGGACAGGGGCAGTCAAACTAATGAAAAACTGTTTTTT.